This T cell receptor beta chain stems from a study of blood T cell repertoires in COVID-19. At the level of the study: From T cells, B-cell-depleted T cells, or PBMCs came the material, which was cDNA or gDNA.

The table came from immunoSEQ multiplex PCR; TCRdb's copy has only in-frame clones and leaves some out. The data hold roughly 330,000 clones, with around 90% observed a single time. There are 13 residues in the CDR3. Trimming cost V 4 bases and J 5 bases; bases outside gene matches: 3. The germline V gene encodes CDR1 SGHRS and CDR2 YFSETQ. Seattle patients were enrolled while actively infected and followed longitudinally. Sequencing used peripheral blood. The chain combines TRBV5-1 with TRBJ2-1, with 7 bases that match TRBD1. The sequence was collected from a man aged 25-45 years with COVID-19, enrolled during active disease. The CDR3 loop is CASSPGTDNEQFF. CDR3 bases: TGCGCCAGCAGCCCCGGGACAGACAATGAGCAGTTCTTC.